These 27 T cell receptor beta chains were sequenced from one sample in a study of neurological immune-mediated disorders. TCRdb redid the calling of the 5' RACE reads with MiXCR, one entry per CDR3 protein. This table has tens of thousands of distinct CDR3 sequences, 9% to 12% appearing once. Sequenced: PBMCs. These receptors were obtained from a man aged 35-49 years in good health.

There are many counts of this clonotype. The CDR3 here is CASSPYRNTEAFF. The CDR3 DNA sequence: TGTGCCAGCTCACCCTACAGGAACACTGAAGCTTTCTTT. This chain joins TRBV18 and TRBJ1-1; D gene unclear. The CDR3 covers 13 residues. Germline CDR1 is KGHSH and CDR2 is LQKENI. V was clipped by 3 bases and J by 1 base, with 6 bases between them.

This clonotype was seen many times. The gene calls are TRBV6-6 and TRBJ2-2; 9 bases are shared with TRBD1. The V segment lost 7 bases and the J segment 3 bases; nucleotides outside the gene matches: 6. The CDR3 consists of 15 residues. The germline CDR1 and CDR2 sequences are MNHNY and SVGAGI (reference sequence). CDR3 bases: TGTGCCAGCATAGGGGGACAGGGATACACCGGGGAGCTGTTTTTT. It yields the protein CASIGGQGYTGELFF.

In its sample, this clonotype was seen many times. The rearrangement joins TRBV10-3 to TRBJ1-1; 9 bases align to TRBD1. Trimming took 11 bases from V and 4 from J; bases not matched to a gene: 2. The CDR3 runs to 11 residues. The germline CDR1 and CDR2 sequences are ENHRY and SYGVKD. CDR3 coding DNA: TGTGCCGTGACAGGGGGCACTGAAGCTTTCTTT. This gives the protein CAVTGGTEAFF.

This clonotype was recorded many times. This chain links TRBV14 with TRBJ2-1, with D possibly being TRBD1 or TRBD2 (5 bases each). Germline CDR1 and CDR2: SGHDN and FVKESK. This CDR3 is 16 amino acids long. The germline V and J ends were trimmed by 6 bases and 0 bases, with 15 bases remaining between them. The CDR3 region has the DNA TGTGCCAGCAGTCCGGGGCCCTCTAGCTCCTACAATGAGCAGTTCTTC. Translation gives CASSPGPSSSYNEQFF.

This clonotype was detected ten times or more. The V gene is TRBV29-1, the J gene TRBJ2-2; 8 bases match TRBD1. The CDR3 is 15 residues long. The germline V gene encodes CDR1 SQVTM and CDR2 ANQGSEA. Trimming took 6 bases from V and 1 from J; bases not matched to a gene: 7. The CDR3 DNA reads as TGCAGCGTAATGGACAGGGAAAGGAACACCGGGGAGCTGTTTTTT. Residues: CSVMDRERNTGELFF.

This clonotype was seen repeatedly, ten times or more. CDR3 sequence: CASSVTGATTGQNEQYF. The DNA for the CDR3 is TGTGCCAGCAGCGTAACGGGGGCAACTACGGGACAAAACGAGCAGTACTTC. This chain connects TRBV9 to TRBJ2-7, with D perhaps given as TRBD1 or TRBD2 (6 bases each). The germline V gene has CDR1 SGDLS and CDR2 YYNGEE. CDR3 length: 17 residues. V dropped 1 base and J dropped 5 bases, with 22 bases sitting between them.

The sample holds many counts of this clonotype. The J gene is TRBJ2-2, the V gene TRBV7-2; D is possibly TRBD1 (6 bases). There are 13 residues in the CDR3. V was clipped by 11 bases and J by 0 bases, with 10 bases between them. The germline V gene encodes CDR1 SGHTA and CDR2 FQGNSA. The CDR3 loop is CADGQPNTGELFF. The CDR3 DNA is TGTGCCGATGGACAGCCGAACACCGGGGAGCTGTTTTTT.

This clonotype has only a few counts. This sequence joins TRBV3-1 and TRBJ2-1; perhaps TRBD1 as D (6 bases). The V end lost 7 bases, the J end lost 2 bases, and 15 bases lay between the germline ends. CDR1 LGHDT and CDR2 YNNKEL come from the germline V gene (reference sequence). The CDR3 is made up of 15 amino acids. CDR3 DNA sequence: TGTGCCAGCACCCTCCGAGGGGGTACCTACAATGAGCAGTTCTTC. Protein: CASTLRGGTYNEQFF.

This clonotype appeared many times. The gene calls are TRBV5-8 and TRBJ1-2, with D maybe TRBD1 (5 bases). Germline CDR1 is SGHTS and CDR2 is YDEGEE. V lost 3 bases and J 8 bases, leaving 14 bases between the germline ends. This CDR3 spans 13 amino acids. In DNA, the CDR3 is TGTGCCAGCAGCTCACAGGTAGTTCTCGGCTACACCTTC. Amino acid sequence: CASSSQVVLGYTF.

This clonotype was seen at least ten times. The chain uses TRBV7-3 and TRBJ2-1; TRBD2 matches 7 bases. CDR3 length: 15 residues. Trimming cost V 2 bases and J 10 bases; bases outside gene matches: 11. CDR1 is SGHTA, CDR2 FQGTGA, per germline. The CDR3 region is CASSLGSIHGREQFF. CDR3 sequence (DNA): TGTGCCAGCAGCTTAGGGTCGATACACGGGAGGGAGCAGTTCTTC.

About this clonotype: This is likely a read error, given that the CDR3 carries no conserved phenylalanine or tryptophan at its end. The DNA is omitted, as the CDR3 cannot be located on it reliably, and the CDR3 follows TCRdb's listing. The gene calls are TRBV7-9 and TRBJ2-1; the DNA was not compared with TRBD2, the D call given in the table. The germline V gene has CDR1 SEHNR and CDR2 FQNEAQ (reference sequence). The CDR3 is 13 amino acids in total, end residues counted. CDR3 protein: CASSLGPGLAGEV.

This clonotype appeared many times. The chain is built from TRBV7-2 and TRBJ2-7; 8 bases are shared with TRBD2. The CDR3 is 14 amino acids. The germline CDR1 and CDR2 sequences are SGHTA and FQGNSA. V lost 1 base to trimming and J lost 6 bases; unmatched junction nucleotides: 5. The CDR3 DNA reads as TGTGCCAGCAGCTTAGACGGGACTAGGGGCGAGCAGTACTTC. As protein: CASSLDGTRGEQYF.

This clonotype appeared many times. The J gene is TRBJ2-7, the V gene TRBV28, with D possibly being TRBD1 (6 bases). From germline, CDR1 is MDHEN and CDR2 SYDVKM. The V gene lost 5 bases and the J gene lost 4 bases, with 36 bases spanning the gap. The CDR3 length is 21 residues. The CDR3 DNA follows: TGTGCCAGCAGTCTCCCCACGACAGGATTCGGCGAGCAAGGTGAATGGTACGAGCAGTACTTC. Its translation: CASSLPTTGFGEQGEWYEQYF.

In this sample, this clonotype turned up many times. The chain has TRBV20-1 and TRBJ2-7; a possible D gene is TRBD2 (6 bases). The germline V and J ends were trimmed by 5 bases and 4 bases, with 9 bases remaining between them. The CDR3 contains 11 residues. CDR1 is DFQATT and CDR2 is SNEGSKA in the germline V gene (reference sequence). DNA of the CDR3: TGCAGTGCTGAAGCGGGTTACGAGCAGTACTTC. Its protein product is CSAEAGYEQYF.

Ten or more counts support this clonotype. The chain has TRBV5-1 and TRBJ2-1; D might be TRBD1 (6 bases). This CDR3 spans 18 amino acids. Between the trimmed V and J ends, which lost 2 bases and 0 bases, there was a span of 18 bases. Germline loops: CDR1 SGHRS, CDR2 YFSETQ. The CDR3, as DNA: TGCGCCAGCAGCTTAACCGGACACAGGGCCTCCTCCTACAATGAGCAGTTCTTC. Protein product: CASSLTGHRASSYNEQFF. Using reference TRBV5-1 and TRBJ2-1 for the parts outside the CDR3, the full variable domain is KAGVTQTPRYLIKTRGQQVTLSCSPISGHRSVSWYQQTPGQGLQFLFEYFSETQRNKGNFPGRFSGRQFSNSRSEMNVSTLELGDSALYLCASSLTGHRASSYNEQFFGPGTRLTVL.

This clonotype showed up many times. The chain uses TRBV15 and TRBJ2-3; 8 positions agree with TRBD1. Germline-derived CDR1 and CDR2 are LNHNV and YYDKDF (reference sequence). Trimming at V came to 8 bases and at J to 2 bases, leaving 3 bases not matched to a gene. This CDR3 spans 13 amino acids. CDR3 nucleotide sequence: TGTGCCACCCAGGGGGCGGCCACAGATACGCAGTATTTT. This codes for CATQGAATDTQYF.

A note on this clonotype: A read error may explain this, as a much larger clone is one base away. V is TRBV27 and J is TRBJ2-7; D unresolved. The length of the CDR3 is 13 residues. Germline V lookup: CDR1 MNHEY, CDR2 SMNVEV (reference sequence). Trimming took off 5 bases at V and 2 bases at J, with 10 bases between the two ends. The CDR3 DNA is TGTGCCAGCAGTCGGGTAGGAACCTACGAGCAGTACTTC. This encodes CASSRVGTYEQYF.

This clonotype occurred many times. This chain joins TRBV5-1 and TRBJ2-5, with a weak D call TRBD1 (6 bases). CDR1 is SGHRS and CDR2 is YFSETQ in the germline V gene. The CDR3 is made up of 13 amino acids. Trimming removed 4 bases from V and 3 bases from J, with 10 bases in between. For the CDR3, the DNA is TGCGCCAGCAGCCGGGACATTGAAGAGACCCAGTACTTC. It is translated as CASSRDIEETQYF.

Many counts were recorded for this clonotype. The chain links TRBV5-1 to TRBJ2-1; D is undetermined. Deletions cut 0 bases from V and 9 bases from J, with 7 bases between. CDR1 SGHRS and CDR2 YFSETQ come from the germline V gene. CDR3 length equals 12 residues. For the CDR3, the DNA is TGCGCCAGCAGCTTGGGATACGGTGAGCAGTTCTTC. This sequence encodes CASSLGYGEQFF.

At least ten counts were recorded for this clonotype. This chain joins TRBV5-1 and TRBJ2-7; the D is unclear. V was shortened by 4 bases and J by 5 bases, with 13 bases between the two germline ends. CDR3 length equals 13 residues. From germline, CDR1 is SGHRS and CDR2 YFSETQ. CDR3 DNA: TGCGCCAGCAGCCAACCCCCTCAGAACGAGCAGTACTTC. Protein: CASSQPPQNEQYF.

This clonotype came up many times. This chain uses TRBV20-1 with TRBJ2-3, with 10 bases that match TRBD2. Germline-derived CDR1 and CDR2 are DFQATT and SNEGSKA (reference sequence). CDR3 length: 15 amino acids. V shed 0 bases and J 3 bases; nucleotides not matched to a gene: 3. The DNA for the CDR3 is TGCAGTGCTAGAGATCCTAGCGGGAGTACAGATACGCAGTATTTT. Encoded protein: CSARDPSGSTDTQYF.

This clonotype was observed many times. V and J are TRBV6-2 or TRBV6-3 and TRBJ2-2; D is unclear. The V gene lost 0 bases and the J gene lost 6 bases, with 8 bases spanning the gap. Germline V CDR1 and CDR2: MNHEY, SVGEGT. The CDR3 runs to 14 residues. The CDR3 protein is CASSYSYLPGELFF. The CDR3 bases are TGTGCCAGCAGTTACTCGTACCTTCCCGGGGAGCTGTTTTTT.

With respect to this clonotype: A much bigger clone sits one base away, suggesting this may be a read error. CDR3 protein: CASSNPPSGERFF. DNA of the CDR3: TGTGCCAGCAGCAACCCCCCATCCGGGGAGCGGTTTTTT. The chain recombines TRBV7-9 with TRBJ2-2; D might be TRBD2 (5 bases). The CDR3 covers 13 residues. From germline, CDR1 is SEHNR and CDR2 FQNEAQ (reference sequence).

Note on this clonotype: The DNA is left out, because the CDR3 cannot be placed on it with certainty; the CDR3 is given as TCRdb lists it. This chain connects TRBV7-3 to TRBJ2-2; the listed D gene, TRBD1, was not tested against the DNA. The CDR3 spans 18 residues, counting both ends. Germline V CDR1 and CDR2: SGHTA, FQGTGA. The chain's CDR3 is CASSIYLCSIGGTGELFF.

CDR3 nucleotides: TGCGCCAGCAGCTTCGGCGGGGGGGAGCACTACAATGAGCAGTTCTTC. It is translated as CASSFGGGEHYNEQFF. V and J are TRBV5-1 and TRBJ2-1; the match to TRBD2 covers 9 bases. The V and J ends lost 2 bases and 3 bases, in that order; junction bases with no gene match: 6. CDR1 is SGHRS, CDR2 YFSETQ, per germline. This CDR3 is built from 16 residues. Supplemented by reference TRBV5-1 and TRBJ2-1, the full variable domain reads KAGVTQTPRYLIKTRGQQVTLSCSPISGHRSVSWYQQTPGQGLQFLFEYFSETQRNKGNFPGRFSGRQFSNSRSEMNVSTLELGDSALYLCASSFGGGEHYNEQFFGPGTRLTVL.

This clonotype was seen a few times. J is TRBJ1-2 and V is TRBV20-1; no firm D call. Germline V CDR1 and CDR2: DFQATT, SNEGSKA (reference sequence). The CDR3 length is 13 residues. V lost 6 bases and J lost 2, with 13 bases in between. DNA for the CDR3: TGCAGTGCCGTGGGCCAGACCAACTATGGCTACACCTTC. Translated, it gives CSAVGQTNYGYTF.

This clonotype came up many times. The chain combines TRBV14 with TRBJ1-2; D gene uncertain. The CDR3 totals 14 residues. The germline V gene encodes CDR1 SGHDN and CDR2 FVKESK. The V and J ends lost 3 bases and 4 bases respectively, with 12 bases between them. The CDR3 bases are TGTGCCAGCAGCCATACGGGCAGTCTCTATGGCTACACCTTC. Translating gives CASSHTGSLYGYTF.